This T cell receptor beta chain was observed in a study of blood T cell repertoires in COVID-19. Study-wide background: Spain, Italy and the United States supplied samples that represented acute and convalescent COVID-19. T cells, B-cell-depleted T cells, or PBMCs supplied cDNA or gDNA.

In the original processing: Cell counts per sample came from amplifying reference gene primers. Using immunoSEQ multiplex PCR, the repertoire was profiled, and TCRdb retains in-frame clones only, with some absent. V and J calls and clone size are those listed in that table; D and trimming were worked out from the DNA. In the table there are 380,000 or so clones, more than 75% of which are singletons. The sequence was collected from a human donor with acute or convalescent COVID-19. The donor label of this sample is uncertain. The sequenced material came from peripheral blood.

The CDR3 DNA is TGTGCCACCAGCGGAGGGAACAGGGGGGCCGATCAGCCCCAGCATTTT. It translates to CATSGGNRGADQPQHF. This rearrangement joins TRBV15 to TRBJ1-5, with TRBD1 matching 8 bases. Germline V gene sequence: CDR1 LNHNV, CDR2 YYDKDF (reference sequence). V gave up 5 bases and J gave up 5 bases; unmatched junction bases: 11. The CDR3 runs to 16 residues.